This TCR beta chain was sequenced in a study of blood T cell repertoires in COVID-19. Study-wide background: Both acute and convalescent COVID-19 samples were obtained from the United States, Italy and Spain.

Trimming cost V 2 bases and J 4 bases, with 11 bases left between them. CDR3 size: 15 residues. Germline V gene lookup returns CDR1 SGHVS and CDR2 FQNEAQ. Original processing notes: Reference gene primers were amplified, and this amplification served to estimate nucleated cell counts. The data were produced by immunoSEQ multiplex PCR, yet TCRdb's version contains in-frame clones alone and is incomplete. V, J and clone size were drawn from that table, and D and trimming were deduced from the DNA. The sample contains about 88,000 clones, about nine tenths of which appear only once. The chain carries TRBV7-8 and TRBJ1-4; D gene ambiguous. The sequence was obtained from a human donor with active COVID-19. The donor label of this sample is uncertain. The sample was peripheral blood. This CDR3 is CASSLFHSRNEKLFF. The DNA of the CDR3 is TGTGCCAGCAGCTTATTTCACAGCCGTAATGAAAAACTGTTTTTT.